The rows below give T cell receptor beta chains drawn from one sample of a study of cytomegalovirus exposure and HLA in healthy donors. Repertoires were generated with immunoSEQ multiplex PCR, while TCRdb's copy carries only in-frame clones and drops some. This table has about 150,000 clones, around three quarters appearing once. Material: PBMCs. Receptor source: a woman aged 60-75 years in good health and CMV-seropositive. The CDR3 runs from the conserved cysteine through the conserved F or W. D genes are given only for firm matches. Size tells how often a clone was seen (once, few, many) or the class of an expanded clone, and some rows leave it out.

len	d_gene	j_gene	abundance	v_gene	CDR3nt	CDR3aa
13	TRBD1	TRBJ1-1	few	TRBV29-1	TGCAGCGTAAATCAGGGGGCGAACACTGAAGCTTTCTTT	CSVNQGANTEAFF
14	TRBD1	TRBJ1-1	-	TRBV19	TGTGCCAGTAGTACCACCTGGGACAGCACTGAAGCTTTCTTT	CASSTTWDSTEAFF
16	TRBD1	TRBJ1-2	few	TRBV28	TGTGCCAGCAACTCCGGGACAGGGAGTTTTTACTATGGCTACACCTTC	CASNSGTGSFYYGYTF
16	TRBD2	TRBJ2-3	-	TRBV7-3	TGTGCCAGCAGCTCCGGACTAGCGGGGGGCACAGATACGCAGTATTTT	CASSSGLAGGTDTQYF
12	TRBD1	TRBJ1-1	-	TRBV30	TGTGCCTGCGGACAGGACGACACTGAAGCTTTCTTT	CACGQDDTEAFF
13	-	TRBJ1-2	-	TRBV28	TGTGCCAGCAGTTTTTCGGGGTCTTATGGCTACACCTTC	CASSFSGSYGYTF
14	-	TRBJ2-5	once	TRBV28	TGTGCCAGCAGTGTCCCGGGACTTCAAGAGACCCAGTACTTC	CASSVPGLQETQYF
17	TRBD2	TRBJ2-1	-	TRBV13	TGTGCCAGCAGCTTAGCCGGGACTAGCGGGAGGGCGGATGAGCAGTTCTTC	CASSLAGTSGRADEQFF
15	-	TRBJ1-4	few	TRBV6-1	TGTGCCAGCAGTGTCCAGAGGCAGGGTGGGGAAAAACTGTTTTTT	CASSVQRQGGEKLFF
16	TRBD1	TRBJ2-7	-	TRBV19	TGTGCCAGTAGTATTGGGGGGGACAGGGGGTTCTACGAGCAGTACTTC	CASSIGGDRGFYEQYF
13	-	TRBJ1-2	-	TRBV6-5	TGTGCCAGCAGTTCATCGACAGGTGGGGGCTACACCTTC	CASSSSTGGGYTF
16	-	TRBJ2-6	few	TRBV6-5	TGTGCCAGCAGTTACTCGAGGCAGTCTGGGGCCAACGTCCTGACTTTC	CASSYSRQSGANVLTF
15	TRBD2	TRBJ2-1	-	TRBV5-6	TGTGCCAGCAGCTTTCGGACTAGGAGTTACAATGAGCAGTTCTTC	CASSFRTRSYNEQFF
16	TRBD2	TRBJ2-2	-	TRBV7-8	TGTGCCAGCAGCTTAGCGCTAGCGGGAGGCACCGGGGAGCTGTTTTTT	CASSLALAGGTGELFF
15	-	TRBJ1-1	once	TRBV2	TGTGCCAGCAGCGGCGGGAGGGCCGGGACCCAAGAAGCTTTCTTT	CASSGGRAGTQEAFF
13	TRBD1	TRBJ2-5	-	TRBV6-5	TGTGCCAGCAGGCCCACAGGGGCAGAGACCCAGTACTTC	CASRPTGAETQYF
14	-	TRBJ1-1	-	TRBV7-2	TGTGCCAGCAGCCCCCTGGCGGGGGGTACTGAAGCTTTCTTT	CASSPLAGGTEAFF
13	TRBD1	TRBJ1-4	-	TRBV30	TGTGCCTGGAGTGGGACAGGGCGTGAAAAACTGTTTTTT	CAWSGTGREKLFF
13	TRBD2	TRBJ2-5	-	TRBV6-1	TGTGCCATCGGGGGGGGGCCTCAAGAGACCCAGTACTTC	CAIGGGPQETQYF
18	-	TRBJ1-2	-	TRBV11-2	TGTGCCAGCAGCTTAGTGGTTTGGAGTGAGGACTCTAACTATGGCTACACCTTC	CASSLVVWSEDSNYGYTF
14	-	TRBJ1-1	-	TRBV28	TGTGCCAGCAGTTTGCCCGGGACTAACACTGAAGCTTTCTTT	CASSLPGTNTEAFF
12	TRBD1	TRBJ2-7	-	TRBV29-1	TGCAGCGGGGGACAGGGGGCATACGAGCAGTACTTC	CSGGQGAYEQYF
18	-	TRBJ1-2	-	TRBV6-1	TGTGCCAGCAGTGAAGCGCTTCTTTTGGTCGGGGGAGGCTATGGCTACACCTTC	CASSEALLLVGGGYGYTF
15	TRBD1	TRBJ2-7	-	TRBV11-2	TGTGCCAGCAGCTCGACAGGGGGCGGCTCCTACGAGCAGTACTTC	CASSSTGGGSYEQYF
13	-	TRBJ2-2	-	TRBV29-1	TGCAGCGTCACGGGACAGAACACCGGGGAGCTGTTTTTT	CSVTGQNTGELFF
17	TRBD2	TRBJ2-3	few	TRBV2	TGTGCCAGCAGTGAAGGGGGGTTAGCGGGGTACACAGATACGCAGTATTTT	CASSEGGLAGYTDTQYF
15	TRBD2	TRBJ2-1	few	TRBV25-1	TGTGCCAGCAGTGTGGGGGGGGGACCCTACAATGAGCAGTTCTTC	CASSVGGGPYNEQFF
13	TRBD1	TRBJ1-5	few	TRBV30	TGTGCCTGGAGTGCCGGGACAGATCAGCCCCAGCATTTT	CAWSAGTDQPQHF
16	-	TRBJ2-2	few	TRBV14	TGTGCCAGCAGCCAAGCGCCAGGGATCCCTTCCGGGGAGCTGTTTTTT	CASSQAPGIPSGELFF
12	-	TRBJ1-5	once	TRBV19	TGTGCCAGTAGGTTACAGGGAGCGGCCCAGCATTTT	CASRLQGAAQHF
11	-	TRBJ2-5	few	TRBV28	TGTGCCAGCAGTTTAGATCGTAGAAAGTACTTC	CASSLDRRKYF
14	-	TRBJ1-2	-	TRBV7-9	TGTGCCAGCAGCCCGAGGACCGGAGGAGGAGGCTACACCTTC	CASSPRTGGGGYTF
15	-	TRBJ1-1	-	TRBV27	TGTGCCAGCAGTTTAAATCTTCCAGGGGTCACTGAAGCTTTCTTT	CASSLNLPGVTEAFF
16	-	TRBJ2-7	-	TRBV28	TGTGCCAGCAGTTTAGAAATTCGACAGCAGTCCTACGAGCAGTACTTC	CASSLEIRQQSYEQYF
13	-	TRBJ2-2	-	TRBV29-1	TGCAGCGTTGGGACAGCGAACACCGGGGAGCTGTTTTTT	CSVGTANTGELFF
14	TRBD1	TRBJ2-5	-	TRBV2	TGTGCCAGCAGTGGCATTAGACAGGGAGAGACCCAGTACTTC	CASSGIRQGETQYF
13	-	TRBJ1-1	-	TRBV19	TGTGCCAGTAGTATAGCCAGGAACACTGAAGCTTTCTTT	CASSIARNTEAFF
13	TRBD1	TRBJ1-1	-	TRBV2	TGTGCCAGCAGTTACCGGGACAGGGGTAAGGCTTTCTTT	CASSYRDRGKAFF
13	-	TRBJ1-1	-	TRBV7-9	TGTGCCAGCAGCTTAGATAGGAACACTGAAGCTTTCTTT	CASSLDRNTEAFF
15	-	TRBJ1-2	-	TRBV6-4	TGTGCCAGCAGTGACCACCCGGGATCAATTTATGGCTACACCTTC	CASSDHPGSIYGYTF
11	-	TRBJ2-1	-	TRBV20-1	TGCAGGTCCTCGCAGGGAAGTGAGCAGTTCTTC	CRSSQGSEQFF
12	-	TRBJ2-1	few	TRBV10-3	TGTGCCATCAGTGAGTCGAGTATTACGGAGTTCTTC	CAISESSITEFF
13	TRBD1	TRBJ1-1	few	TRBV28	TGTGCCAGCACTAATTCAGGGGGTACTGAAGCTTTCTTT	CASTNSGGTEAFF
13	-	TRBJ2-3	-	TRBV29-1	TGCAGCGTTGATCTCGACGGAGGGTATACGCAGTATTTT	CSVDLDGGYTQYF
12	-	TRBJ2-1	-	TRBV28	TGTGCCACCTCCGGCGGAGGGAATGAGCAGTTCTTC	CATSGGGNEQFF
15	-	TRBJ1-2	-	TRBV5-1	TGCGCCAGCAGCTTGGGATCAGGGTTTGGCTATGGCTACACCTTC	CASSLGSGFGYGYTF
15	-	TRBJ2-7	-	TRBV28	TGTGCCAGCAGTTTATATCAGCGGCAAGCCTACGAGCAGTACTTC	CASSLYQRQAYEQYF
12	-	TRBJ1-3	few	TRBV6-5	TGTGCCTGTAAGGGGACTGGAAACACCATATATTTT	CACKGTGNTIYF
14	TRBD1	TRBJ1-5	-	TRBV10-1	TGCGCCAGCAGTGAGGTTGAGGGGGCTCAGCCCCAGCATTTT	CASSEVEGAQPQHF
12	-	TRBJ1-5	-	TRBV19	TGTGCCAGTAGCCCGAGCAATCAGCCCCAGCATTTT	CASSPSNQPQHF
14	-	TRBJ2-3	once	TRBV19	TGTGCCACCTTGCTACCAGCGGACGGGGATACGCAGTATTTT	CATLLPADGDTQYF
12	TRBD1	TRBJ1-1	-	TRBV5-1	TGCGCCAGCAACCGGGACAGGGGGCAGGCTTTCTTT	CASNRDRGQAFF
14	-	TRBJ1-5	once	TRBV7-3	TGTGCCAGCAGCCCAGAGGGCGGAAATCAGCCCCAGCATTTT	CASSPEGGNQPQHF
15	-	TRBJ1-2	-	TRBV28	TGTGCCAGCAGTTTAGCAGGGCTCGGAAACTATGGCTACACCTTC	CASSLAGLGNYGYTF
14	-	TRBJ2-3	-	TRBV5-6	TGTGCCAGCAGCACAACACCCAGGACAGATACGCAGTATTTT	CASSTTPRTDTQYF
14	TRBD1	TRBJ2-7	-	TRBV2	TGTGCCAGCAGCAGGGAGACAGGGGGCTACGAGCAGTACTTC	CASSRETGGYEQYF
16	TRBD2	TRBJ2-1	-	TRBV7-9	TGTGCCAGCAGCCCCGCCGGGACTAGAGTTTTCGATGAGCAGTTCTTC	CASSPAGTRVFDEQFF